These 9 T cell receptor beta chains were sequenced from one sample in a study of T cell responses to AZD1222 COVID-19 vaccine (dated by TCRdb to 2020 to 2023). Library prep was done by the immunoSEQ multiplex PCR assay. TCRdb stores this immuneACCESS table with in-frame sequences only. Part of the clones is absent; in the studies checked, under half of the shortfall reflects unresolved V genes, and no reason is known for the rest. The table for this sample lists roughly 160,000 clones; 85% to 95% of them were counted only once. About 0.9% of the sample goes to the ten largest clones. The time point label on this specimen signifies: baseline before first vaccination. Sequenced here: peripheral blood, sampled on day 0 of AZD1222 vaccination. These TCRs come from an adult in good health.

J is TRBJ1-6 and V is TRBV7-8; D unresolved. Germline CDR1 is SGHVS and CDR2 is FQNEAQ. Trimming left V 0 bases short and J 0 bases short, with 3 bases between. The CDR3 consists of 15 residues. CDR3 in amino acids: CASSLAGSYNSPLHF. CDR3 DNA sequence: TGTGCCAGCAGCTTAGCCGGCTCCTATAATTCACCCCTCCACTTT.

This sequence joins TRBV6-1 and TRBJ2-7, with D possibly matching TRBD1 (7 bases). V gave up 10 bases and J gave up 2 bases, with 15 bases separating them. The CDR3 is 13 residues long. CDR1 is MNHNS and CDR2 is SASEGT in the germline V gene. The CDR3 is CATIGGGAYEQYF. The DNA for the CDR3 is TGTGCCACCATAGGGGGCGGGGCCTACGAGCAGTACTTC.

DNA for the CDR3: TGCGCCAGCACCAGTACGGGGAACACTGAAGCTTTCTTT. This gives the protein CASTSTGNTEAFF. The V and J genes are TRBV5-1 and TRBJ1-1, with D unclear. V was pared by 6 bases and J by 1 base, with 10 bases between. The CDR3 contains 13 residues. Germline CDR1 SGHRS, CDR2 YFSETQ.

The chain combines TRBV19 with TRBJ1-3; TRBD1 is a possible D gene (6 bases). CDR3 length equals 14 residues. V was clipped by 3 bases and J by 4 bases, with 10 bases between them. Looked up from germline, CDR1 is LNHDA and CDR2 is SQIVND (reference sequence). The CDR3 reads CASSIPGHGNTIYF. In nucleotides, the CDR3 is TGTGCCAGTAGTATTCCGGGACACGGAAACACCATATATTTT.

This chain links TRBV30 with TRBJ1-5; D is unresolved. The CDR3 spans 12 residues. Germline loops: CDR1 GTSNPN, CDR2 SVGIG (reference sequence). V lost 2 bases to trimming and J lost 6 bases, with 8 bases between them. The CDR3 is CAWSITGQPQHF. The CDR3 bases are TGTGCCTGGAGTATTACCGGTCAGCCCCAGCATTTT.

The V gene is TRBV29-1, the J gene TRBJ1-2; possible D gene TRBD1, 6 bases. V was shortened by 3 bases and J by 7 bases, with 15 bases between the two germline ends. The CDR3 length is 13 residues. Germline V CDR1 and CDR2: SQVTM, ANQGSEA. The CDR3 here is CSVETAQGGGYTF. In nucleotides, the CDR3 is TGCAGCGTTGAGACAGCACAGGGCGGTGGCTACACCTTC.

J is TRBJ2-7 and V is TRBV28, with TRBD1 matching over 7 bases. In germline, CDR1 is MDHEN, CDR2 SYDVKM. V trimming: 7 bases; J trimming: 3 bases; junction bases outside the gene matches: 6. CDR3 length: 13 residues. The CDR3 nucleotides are TGTGCCAGCAACCCGGGACAGAACTACGAGCAGTACTTC. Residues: CASNPGQNYEQYF.

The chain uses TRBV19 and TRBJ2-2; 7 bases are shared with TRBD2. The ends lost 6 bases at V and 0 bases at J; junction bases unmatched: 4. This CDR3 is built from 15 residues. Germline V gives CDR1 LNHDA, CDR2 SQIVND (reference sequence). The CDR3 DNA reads TGTGCCAGTAGGACCGCGGGGGCGAACACCGGGGAGCTGTTTTTT. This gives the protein CASRTAGANTGELFF.

CDR3 region: CASSLALTSGGADNEQFF. CDR3 DNA sequence: TGTGCCAGCAGCTTAGCCCTGACTAGCGGGGGGGCAGACAATGAGCAGTTCTTC. The V call is TRBV7-2, the J call TRBJ2-1, with TRBD2 matching over 14 bases. This CDR3 is 18 amino acids long. After removal of 0 bases from V and 5 bases from J, the junction contained 6 bases not matched to a gene. CDR1 SGHTA and CDR2 FQGNSA come from the germline V gene.